A selection of T cell receptor beta chains follows, all from one sample in a study of shared clonotypes between healthy human individuals. Clones were sequenced by immunoSEQ multiplex PCR, and TCRdb holds only the in-frame ones, with some missing. This table holds roughly 2.1 million clones, 85% to 95% found once. Material for sequencing was naive CD8+ T cells from PBMCs. The receptors originated from a man between 18 and 35 years old in good health. Some clones in this sample may be carry-over from other donors' samples. Each CDR3 is given with its conserved first and last residue. A D gene is named only where the DNA matches it firmly. Only part of the rows carry a size: once, few, many, or a class if the clone is expanded.

14,TRBJ1-5,-,TRBD1,TRBV27,TGTGCCAGCAGTCCCTGGACAGGGTCCCAGCCCCAGCATTTT,CASSPWTGSQPQHF
15,TRBJ2-5,-,TRBD2,TRBV6-6,TGTGCCAGCAGTTACGGGTTAGCGGGGGAAGAGACCCAGTACTTC,CASSYGLAGEETQYF
15,TRBJ2-7,-,TRBD1,TRBV11-2,TGTGCCAGCAGCTTTGCTCCCGGGACAGTATACGAGCAGTACTTC,CASSFAPGTVYEQYF
14,TRBJ2-1,-,TRBD2,TRBV9,TGTGCCAGCAGCGTAGAGGTAGCGGGAGGGGAGCAGTTCTTC,CASSVEVAGGEQFF
16,TRBJ1-1,-,TRBD1,TRBV9,TGTGCCAGCAGCACGGGGACAGGGGGCGCGTTGGCTGAAGCTTTCTTT,CASSTGTGGALAEAFF
17,TRBJ2-4,-,-,TRBV28,TGTGCCAGCAGTTTAAAAGACAGTACTTTAGCCAAAAACATTCAGTACTTC,CASSLKDSTLAKNIQYF
15,TRBJ2-2,-,TRBD2,TRBV6-5,TGTGCCAGCAGTACGGGAGGAGGGTACACCGGGGAGCTGTTTTTT,CASSTGGGYTGELFF
14,TRBJ1-1,few,-,TRBV9,TGTGCCAGCAGCGTAGGAGGGGGAGACACTGAAGCTTTCTTT,CASSVGGGDTEAFF
15,TRBJ2-2,once,-,TRBV27,TGTGCCAGCAGTTTACCGAACGCTGGGCCCGGGGAGCTGTTTTTT,CASSLPNAGPGELFF
16,TRBJ1-2,-,TRBD1,TRBV19,TGTGCCAGTAGTCCCCAGGGACAGAATACCCCGCATGGCTACACCTTC,CASSPQGQNTPHGYTF
15,TRBJ2-7,once,-,TRBV14,TGTGCCAGCAGCCAAGACAGTGGCAACTTCTACGAGCAGTACTTC,CASSQDSGNFYEQYF
11,TRBJ1-1,-,-,TRBV2,TGTGCCAGCCGGGGAGTCACTGAAGCTTTCTTT,CASRGVTEAFF
13,TRBJ2-3,once,-,TRBV28,TGTGCCACCCTCGAACGAGGCACAGATACGCAGTATTTT,CATLERGTDTQYF
15,TRBJ1-5,-,-,TRBV7-8,TGTGCCAGCAGCTTAGATAACAGGGTCGATCAGCCCCAGCATTTT,CASSLDNRVDQPQHF
17,TRBJ2-7,-,-,TRBV7-8,TGTGCCAGCAGCTTAGCGCTCCGGCAGGGTGGGTCCTACGAGCAGTACTTC,CASSLALRQGGSYEQYF
13,TRBJ2-7,-,-,TRBV29-1,TGCAGCGTTGAAGATCGTGACACCCTCGAGCAGTACTTC,CSVEDRDTLEQYF
16,TRBJ2-3,-,-,TRBV9,TGTGCCAGCAGCGTAGCTGTAACTAGCAGCACAGATACGCAGTATTTT,CASSVAVTSSTDTQYF
16,TRBJ2-5,-,TRBD1,TRBV7-9,TGTGCCAGCAGCCCTAACAGGGGTTTTGGGGCAAAAACCCAGTACTTC,CASSPNRGFGAKTQYF
14,TRBJ2-7,-,-,TRBV6-1,TGTGCCAGCATGGGCAGGGGCACCTCCTACGAGCAGTACTTC,CASMGRGTSYEQYF
18,TRBJ1-1,once,TRBD1,TRBV5-1,TGCGCCAGCAGCTTGTTAAGTGGGACAGGGGGCCGTTACACTGAAGCTTTCTTT,CASSLLSGTGGRYTEAFF
15,TRBJ2-1,-,TRBD2,TRBV7-2,TGTGCCAGCAGCTCACTAGCGGGAGTAATGAATGAGCAGTTCTTC,CASSSLAGVMNEQFF
17,TRBJ2-7,once,TRBD2,TRBV30,TGTGCCTGGAGTCCCACTAGCGGGAGGCCGAGCTCCTACGAGCAGTACTTC,CAWSPTSGRPSSYEQYF
13,TRBJ2-7,-,-,TRBV14,TGTGCCAGCAGCCCGACACGTACCTACGAGCAGTACTTC,CASSPTRTYEQYF
15,TRBJ2-7,-,-,TRBV6-5,TGTGCCAGCAGTTACTCGACAGACAGCTCCTACGAGCAGTACTTC,CASSYSTDSSYEQYF
15,TRBJ2-7,once,TRBD2,TRBV5-1,TGCGCCAGCAGCTTCGTTAGCGGGAGTAGGTACGAGCAGTACTTC,CASSFVSGSRYEQYF
12,TRBJ2-7,-,-,TRBV5-1,TGCGCCAGCAGGGGAAGGGCCCCCGAGCAGTACTTC,CASRGRAPEQYF
15,TRBJ2-7,-,-,TRBV9,TGTGCCAGCAGCGTAGGAGGGGGAGAGTCGTACGAGCAGTACTTC,CASSVGGGESYEQYF
15,TRBJ1-2,-,-,TRBV9,TGTGCCAGCAGCGTAGAGGGGGAAGCTAACTATGGCTACACCTTC,CASSVEGEANYGYTF
14,TRBJ2-5,-,-,TRBV10-1,TGCGCCAGCAGTGACTGGGGATTTGGGGAGACCCAGTACTTC,CASSDWGFGETQYF
16,TRBJ2-5,-,-,TRBV28,TGTGCCAGCAGTTTATCACACAGGCCGCATGAGGAGACCCAGTACTTC,CASSLSHRPHEETQYF
16,TRBJ2-1,-,TRBD2,TRBV13,TGTGCCAGCAGCTCACCGGGACTAGCGGTGTACAATGAGCAGTTCTTC,CASSSPGLAVYNEQFF
15,TRBJ1-1,-,-,TRBV28,TGTGCCAGCAGTTTAATTCGCGGGGACCACACTGAAGCTTTCTTT,CASSLIRGDHTEAFF
15,TRBJ2-7,-,TRBD1,TRBV6-5,TGTGCCAGCAGTGGGACCCGGGACAGGGGCTCCGAGCAGTACTTC,CASSGTRDRGSEQYF
16,TRBJ2-3,-,TRBD2,TRBV7-9,TGTGCCAGCAGCTTAGTCGCGGGAGGCCCTAGTCACGCGCAGTATTTT,CASSLVAGGPSHAQYF
16,TRBJ2-4,-,-,TRBV4-2,TGTGCCAGCAGCCATGGCGGAGAGGGGACCAAAAACATTCAGTACTTC,CASSHGGEGTKNIQYF
14,TRBJ2-1,-,TRBD1,TRBV18,TGTGCCAGCGGGGGACAGGGGTCCTACAATGAGCAGTTCTTC,CASGGQGSYNEQFF
14,TRBJ1-2,-,-,TRBV13,TGTGCCAGCAGCCCGACAGGCATTAACTATGGCTACACCTTC,CASSPTGINYGYTF
15,TRBJ2-3,-,TRBD1,TRBV7-9,TGTGCCAGCAGCCTAGGGACAGTAAGCACAGATACGCAGTATTTT,CASSLGTVSTDTQYF
14,TRBJ2-5,-,-,TRBV27,TGTGCCAGCAGTTGGGGAGGGGGAGGGGAGACCCAGTACTTC,CASSWGGGGETQYF
15,TRBJ2-5,-,-,TRBV15,TGTGCCACCAGCAGAGATTCGGACCTACAAGAGACCCAGTACTTC,CATSRDSDLQETQYF
17,TRBJ2-2,-,-,TRBV5-1,TGCGCCAGCAGCTTGGAAGTCGCGGGGTCGAACACCGGGGAGCTGTTTTTT,CASSLEVAGSNTGELFF
17,TRBJ1-2,-,-,TRBV28,TGTGCCAGCAGTCTACCCGATGGGGGCAGCGTAAGCTATGGCTACACCTTC,CASSLPDGGSVSYGYTF
13,TRBJ1-1,-,-,TRBV5-6,TGTGCCAGCAGCAAGACAGTGAACACTGAAGCTTTCTTT,CASSKTVNTEAFF
15,TRBJ1-1,-,TRBD1,TRBV5-1,TGCGCCAGCAGCCTCTGGGACAGCACTGGCCCTGAAGCTTTCTTT,CASSLWDSTGPEAFF
12,TRBJ2-7,-,TRBD1,TRBV27,TGTGCCAGCAGGCGGGACAGGGGCGAGCAGTACTTC,CASRRDRGEQYF
17,TRBJ2-3,-,TRBD1,TRBV9,TGTGCCAGCAGCCCCTCCGGACAGGGCGCTAGCACAGATACGCAGTATTTT,CASSPSGQGASTDTQYF
12,TRBJ2-1,-,-,TRBV5-6,TGTGCCAGCAGCTCCTCCCTTGCGGAGCAGTTCTTC,CASSSSLAEQFF
15,TRBJ2-5,-,TRBD1,TRBV18,TGTGCCAGCTCTCTGCCGACAGGGGCCAAAGAGACCCAGTACTTC,CASSLPTGAKETQYF
15,TRBJ2-1,once,-,TRBV9,TGTGCCAGCAGCGTAGGGGCTACCTCCTACAATGAGCAGTTCTTC,CASSVGATSYNEQFF
15,TRBJ2-3,once,-,TRBV11-3,TGTGCCAGCAGCTTAGAGGGACGGAGCACAGATACGCAGTATTTT,CASSLEGRSTDTQYF
13,TRBJ2-7,-,-,TRBV5-8,TGTGCCAGCAGCGCCGGGGGTTCCTACGAGCAGTACTTC,CASSAGGSYEQYF
15,TRBJ1-4,-,TRBD1,TRBV7-9,TGTGCCAGCAGCTTTGCCCCGACAGGGGAAGAAAAACTGTTTTTT,CASSFAPTGEEKLFF
14,TRBJ2-7,-,-,TRBV14,TGTGCCAGCAGCCAAGAGGGGAGGTTTAGCGAGCAGTACTTC,CASSQEGRFSEQYF
17,TRBJ1-4,-,TRBD1,TRBV7-9,TGTGCCAGCAGCCCACACCCGGGGACAGGGGGCCGGGAAAAACTGTTTTTT,CASSPHPGTGGREKLFF
19,TRBJ2-5,-,-,TRBV14,TGTGCCAGCAGCCAAGAGGGACCGGGTCGCAACGAGTACCAAGAGACCCAGTACTTC,CASSQEGPGRNEYQETQYF
17,TRBJ2-1,-,TRBD1,TRBV11-2,TGTGCCAGCAGCTTATGGTACGGACAGGGAGTGGATAATGAGCAGTTCTTC,CASSLWYGQGVDNEQFF
14,TRBJ2-7,few,-,TRBV9,TGTGCCAGCAGCCTCGGTGGACTTTCCTACGAGCAGTACTTC,CASSLGGLSYEQYF